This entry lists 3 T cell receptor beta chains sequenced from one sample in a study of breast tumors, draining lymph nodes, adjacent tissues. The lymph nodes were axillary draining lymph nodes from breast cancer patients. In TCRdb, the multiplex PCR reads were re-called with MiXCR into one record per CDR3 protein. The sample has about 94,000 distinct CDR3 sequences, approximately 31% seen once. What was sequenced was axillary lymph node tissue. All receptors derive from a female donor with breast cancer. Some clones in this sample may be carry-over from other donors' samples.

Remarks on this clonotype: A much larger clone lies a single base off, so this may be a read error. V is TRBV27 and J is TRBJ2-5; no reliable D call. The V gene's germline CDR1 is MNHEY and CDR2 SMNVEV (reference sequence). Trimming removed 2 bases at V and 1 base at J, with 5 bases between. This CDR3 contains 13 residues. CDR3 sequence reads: CASSLKPQETQYF. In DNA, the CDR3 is TGTGCCAGCAGTTTAAAGCCCCAAGAGACCCAGTACTTC.

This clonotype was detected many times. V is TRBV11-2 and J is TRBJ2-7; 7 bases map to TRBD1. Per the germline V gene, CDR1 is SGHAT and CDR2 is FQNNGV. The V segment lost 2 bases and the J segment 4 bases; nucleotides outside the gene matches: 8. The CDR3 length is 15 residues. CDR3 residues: CASSLRIGTEYEQYF. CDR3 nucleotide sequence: TGTGCCAGCAGCTTAAGGATCGGGACAGAATACGAGCAGTACTTC.

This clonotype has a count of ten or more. The CDR3 is CSASPPLGREGADTQYF. CDR3 sequence (DNA): TGCAGTGCTAGCCCACCCCTGGGGAGAGAGGGGGCAGATACGCAGTATTTT. The chain couples TRBV20-1 to TRBJ2-3; D is possibly TRBD1 (6 bases). Germline CDR1 is DFQATT and CDR2 is SNEGSKA (reference sequence). The CDR3 is 17 residues long. Trimming shortened V by 3 bases and J by 4 bases, and 23 bases separated the two germline ends.